These T cell receptor beta chains were read from a single sample in a study of cytomegalovirus exposure and HLA in healthy donors. Assay used: immunoSEQ multiplex PCR; TCRdb lists only in-frame clones, some missing. In the table there are tens of thousands of clones, about 63% of which are singletons. The sequencing sample was made of PBMCs. The receptors shown here come from a woman in her 30s in good health and CMV-seronegative. Both conserved end residues are trimmed from each CDR3. A D gene is named only where the DNA matches it firmly. Size values are once, few and many counts, or a class for expanded clones, and some rows have none.

NA TRBV5-4 NA ASSPQGRAYEQY
NA TRBV19 NA ASTNGWTDTQY
NA TRBV28 TRBD1 ASNALLGQAPEKLF
NA TRBV10-3 TRBD1 AMAPGQEETQY
once TRBV29-1 TRBD1 SVEDRGQGYGYT
NA TRBV6-5 NA ASSPFGAYEQY
NA TRBV2 TRBD1 ASSEDRVKSEQY
NA TRBV6-6 TRBD2 ASRLAGKETQY
NA TRBV11-2 TRBD1 ASRRPGQGAQETQY
NA TRBV23-1 TRBD2 ASSQSQLAGEETQY
NA TRBV11-2 NA ASSLPGQLRNYGYT
few TRBV5-6 TRBD1 ASSFIRDRLSPLH
NA TRBV4-2 NA ASSRVDTGELF
few TRBV6-1 NA ATSPANEKLF
NA TRBV18 NA ASSPPGYQF
NA TRBV6-5 NA ASSYNRDTEQF
few TRBV2 TRBD2 ASSEASGTSDTQY
NA TRBV13 NA ASSLEGLNTDTQY
NA TRBV5-8 NA ASSLERFRASRSPLH
NA TRBV6-4 TRBD2 ASSVLAGGAQHTQY
NA TRBV28 NA ASSAWGEEGSQPQH
NA TRBV30 TRBD2 ASQTSGSSEQY